The 23 T cell receptor beta chains reported below all come from one sample, sequenced in a study of blood T cells in healthy people across ages. Then a second PCR, running about 6 to 11 cycles, was carried out with a sample-barcoded 5' primer and a J-beta primer mix. Via MiXCR, TCRdb re-called the 5' RACE reads, giving one row per CDR3 protein. The table lists more than 800,000 distinct CDR3 sequences, 40% to 50% of them singletons, with under 20% in the top ten. The sequenced material came from blood. These receptor sequences come from an older woman in good health.

The chain couples TRBV5-1 to TRBJ1-4, with D possibly matching TRBD1 (6 bases). The CDR3 contains 14 residues. Germline V gene sequence: CDR1 SGHRS, CDR2 YFSETQ. V lost 4 bases to trimming and J lost 6 bases, with 13 bases between them. CDR3 loop: CASSQQGGYEKLFF. CDR3 bases: TGCGCCAGCAGCCAACAGGGCGGTTATGAAAAACTGTTTTTT.

Points on this clonotype: The junction does not match germline at one end; this may be a read error. The chain joins TRBV5-4 to TRBJ2-4; maybe TRBD2 (7 bases). Germline V gene sequence: CDR1 SGHNT, CDR2 YYREEE (reference sequence). The CDR3 is 15 amino acids. CDR3 loop: CAGSLELAGEGIQYF. The DNA for the CDR3 is TGTGCCGGCAGCTTGGAGTTGGCAGGGGAGGGCATTCAGTACTTC.

This clonotype was observed a single time. The chain carries TRBV6-1 and TRBJ2-1; 11 bases fit TRBD2. The J call may be in error: the DNA end matches TRBJ2-7 better. Germline V gene lookup returns CDR1 MNHNS and CDR2 SASEGT. There are 18 residues in the CDR3. The CDR3 sequence is CASSEALSGRATYNEQYF. Here the CDR3 DNA reads TGTGCCAGCAGTGAAGCGCTTAGCGGGAGGGCGACCTACAATGAGCAGTACTTC.

This clonotype was recorded a few times. The chain has TRBV6-6 and TRBJ2-7; no firm D call. Trimming took 0 bases from V and 1 from J, leaving 16 bases between them. The germline gives CDR1 MNHNY, CDR2 SVGAGI (reference sequence). This CDR3 spans 17 amino acids. The DNA for the CDR3 is TGTGCCAGCAGTTACTCCACGTTATCACTAAGATCCTACGAGCAGTACTTC. It encodes CASSYSTLSLRSYEQYF.

V usage is TRBV11-2 and J usage is TRBJ2-5; D is uncertain. Judging by the DNA end, TRBJ2-7 fits better; the J call may be wrong. Germline-derived CDR1 and CDR2 are SGHAT and FQNNGV. This CDR3 is 14 amino acids long. The CDR3 loop reads CASSLEVRPYEQYF. The CDR3, as DNA: TGTGCCAGCAGCTTAGAAGTCAGACCCTACGAGCAGTACTTC.

V usage is TRBV18 and J usage is TRBJ1-5; 8 bases fit TRBD1. Trimming took 3 bases from V and 5 from J; bases not matched to a gene: 9. Germline lookup yields CDR1 KGHSH and CDR2 LQKENI. The CDR3 totals 16 residues. The CDR3 reads CASSPSIGQGHQPQHF. The CDR3, as DNA: TGTGCCAGCTCACCCTCTATTGGACAGGGTCATCAGCCCCAGCATTTT.

Notes on this clonotype: The junction departs from germline at one end; a sequencing error may be responsible. The V call is TRBV20-1, the J call TRBJ2-1; TRBD1 is a possible D gene (6 bases). This CDR3 is built from 14 residues. Germline lookup yields CDR1 DFQATT and CDR2 SNEGSKA (reference sequence). Written as DNA, the CDR3 is TGCAGTGCTAGAGATCTACAGGGATTCAATAAGCAGTTCTTC. Protein sequence: CSARDLQGFNKQFF.

The V call is TRBV12-3 or TRBV12-4, the J call TRBJ1-1, with D tentatively TRBD1 (5 bases). V lost 5 bases and J lost 11, with 24 bases in between. This CDR3 spans 15 amino acids. The CDR3 DNA reads as TGTGCCAGCAGTCCACTCTACGAAGGGGCTTTAGCGGCTTTCTTT. Amino acid sequence: CASSPLYEGALAAFF.

The chain links TRBV5-4 to TRBJ2-7, with 9 bases identical to TRBD1. This CDR3 is 14 amino acids long. V was pared by 4 bases and J by 7 bases, with 9 bases of the junction left unmatched. The V gene's germline CDR1 is SGHNT and CDR2 YYREEE (reference sequence). CDR3 amino acids: CASSKGQGRGEQYF. The DNA of the CDR3 is TGTGCCAGCAGCAAGGGACAGGGAAGAGGGGAGCAGTACTTC.

The V and J genes are TRBV5-1 and TRBJ2-5; tentatively, D is TRBD1 (5 bases). This CDR3 comprises 14 residues. V was clipped by 4 bases and J by 2 bases, with 12 bases between them. In germline, CDR1 is SGHRS, CDR2 YFSETQ. The CDR3 sequence is CASSVTVAQETQYF. CDR3 coding DNA: TGCGCCAGCAGCGTGACAGTGGCTCAAGAGACCCAGTACTTC.

J is TRBJ2-5 and V is TRBV11-2; D unresolved. The closer fit of TRBJ2-7 to the DNA end suggests the J call may be wrong. This CDR3 contains 15 residues. Germline CDR1 reads SGHAT; CDR2 reads FQNNGV. CDR3 residues: CASSLDSWKEYEQYF. As DNA, the CDR3 is TGTGCCAGCAGCTTAGATAGTTGGAAAGAATACGAGCAGTACTTC.

The genes are TRBV12-3 or TRBV12-4 and TRBJ2-5; 15 nucleotides agree with TRBD2. The CDR3 is made up of 16 amino acids. After removal of 5 bases from V and 4 bases from J, the junction contained 5 bases not matched to a gene. DNA for the CDR3: TGTGCCAGCAGTGCGGGACTAGCGGGAGGTTCAGAGACCCAGTACTTC. It yields the protein CASSAGLAGGSETQYF.

Here the CDR3 reads CASSNIQGAWLDEQFF. CDR3 coding DNA: TGTGCCAGCAGCAACATACAGGGGGCATGGCTCGATGAGCAGTTCTTC. This sequence joins TRBV4-2 and TRBJ2-1; TRBD1 aligns across 9 bases. Per the germline V gene, CDR1 is LGHNA and CDR2 is YNFKEQ. V trimming: 5 bases; J trimming: 8 bases; junction bases outside the gene matches: 13. This CDR3 is built from 16 residues.

This chain links TRBV27 with TRBJ1-5; 8 nucleotides match TRBD1. CDR1 is MNHEY and CDR2 is SMNVEV in the germline V gene (reference sequence). V was clipped by 1 base and J by 2 bases; unmatched bases: 4. CDR3 size: 16 residues. The CDR3 DNA reads TGTGCCAGCAGTTTATTCCCGACAGGGGGCAATCAGCCCCAGCATTTT. Its protein product is CASSLFPTGGNQPQHF.

With respect to this clonotype: The junction departs from the called germline gene at one end, perhaps through a read error. The chain uses TRBV20-1 and TRBJ1-4, with 7 bases lining up with TRBD1. CDR1 and CDR2 (germline): DFQATT, SNEGSKA (reference sequence). CDR3 size: 15 residues. In nucleotides, the CDR3 is TGCAGTGCTACCCCGGGACAGATATTTAATGAAAAACCGTTTTTT. It translates to CSATPGQIFNEKPFF.

The V gene is TRBV27, the J gene TRBJ2-1; D unresolved. V was clipped by 4 bases and J by 8 bases, with 15 bases between them. The CDR3 spans 14 residues. Germline CDR1 reads MNHEY; CDR2 reads SMNVEV (reference sequence). CDR3 residues: CASSSGWGEDEQFF. The CDR3 bases are TGTGCCAGCAGTTCAGGCTGGGGTGAGGATGAGCAGTTCTTC.

The sample holds a few counts of this clonotype. The chain is built from TRBV11-1 and TRBJ2-1; D is unresolved. Germline values: CDR1 SGHAT, CDR2 FQDESV (reference sequence). The CDR3 extends over 13 amino acids. The germline V and J ends were trimmed by 5 bases and 5 bases, with 10 bases remaining between them. The CDR3 reads CASSTRADNEQFF. The CDR3 coding sequence is TGTGCCAGCAGCACCCGGGCCGACAATGAGCAGTTCTTC.

The rearrangement uses TRBV20-1 and TRBJ2-5; no clear D. CDR3 length: 12 amino acids. V was pared by 7 bases and J by 1 base, with 10 bases between. CDR1 is DFQATT, CDR2 SNEGSKA, per germline (reference sequence). The CDR3 nucleotides read TGCAGTGGGAGTGGCTTCCAAGAGACCCAGTACTTC. Its translation is CSGSGFQETQYF.

This sequence joins TRBV27 and TRBJ1-2; TRBD1 matches at 7 bases. V trimming: 3 bases; J trimming: 6 bases; junction bases outside the gene matches: 4. The germline V gene encodes CDR1 MNHEY and CDR2 SMNVEV (reference sequence). This CDR3 is 13 amino acids long. The CDR3 loop is CASSFSGTDGYTF. The CDR3, as DNA: TGTGCCAGCAGTTTTTCCGGGACAGATGGCTACACCTTC.

The chain employs TRBV5-1 and TRBJ1-2; 7 bases are shared with TRBD1. CDR1 is SGHRS and CDR2 is YFSETQ in the germline V gene. The CDR3 spans 15 residues. Trimming removed 0 bases from V and 8 bases from J; junction bases left unmatched: 10. CDR3 residues: CASSLAKTGPGGYTF. The CDR3 DNA follows: TGCGCCAGCAGCTTGGCAAAGACAGGGCCGGGCGGCTACACCTTC.

The rearrangement uses TRBV7-9 and TRBJ2-1; 11 bases fit TRBD1. J lost 7 bases, V lost 11 bases, and 7 bases had no gene match. The CDR3 contains 13 residues. Germline V gene data show CDR1 as SEHNR and CDR2 as FQNEAQ (reference sequence). The CDR3 coding sequence is TGTGCCGGGAACCGGGACAGGGGGAATGAGCAGTTCTTC. Amino acids: CAGNRDRGNEQFF.

CDR3 DNA: TGCAGCGTTGAAAAGGGGGACCCCTACGAGCAGTACTTC. Translating gives CSVEKGDPYEQYF. The V and J genes are TRBV29-1 and TRBJ2-7; D perhaps matches TRBD1 (6 bases). CDR1 is SQVTM and CDR2 is ANQGSEA in the germline V gene. The V end lost 2 bases, the J end lost 2 bases, and 10 bases lay between the germline ends. The length of the CDR3 is 13 residues.

The chain carries TRBV28 and TRBJ2-7; 9 bases are shared with TRBD2. Germline trimming cut 8 bases from V and 2 bases from J; bases unmatched to any gene: 7. Germline loops: CDR1 MDHEN, CDR2 SYDVKM. The CDR3 is 14 amino acids. DNA of the CDR3: TGTGCCAGCTTAAGCCCTAGCGGGACCTACGAGCAGTACTTC. Protein product: CASLSPSGTYEQYF.